This record looks at one TCR beta chain sequence and its context. The target antigen is unknown. CDR1 MNHNS and CDR2 SASEGT come from the germline V gene. V gave up 8 bases and J gave up 2 bases, with 13 bases separating them. This CDR3 spans 14 amino acids. Here immunoSEQ multiplex PCR was the method, and the copy in TCRdb shows in-frame clones only, minus some. The sample lists about 73,000 clones; roughly 95% were seen once. This entry belongs to a study of cytomegalovirus exposure and HLA in healthy donors. Whole-study findings and limits: The tendency of first-cohort TCR clusters to co-occur in the 120 or so validation repertoires was the finding of a later analysis.

This clonotype originated in a man between 18 and 35 years old in good health and CMV-seronegative. V is TRBV6-1 and J is TRBJ1-3, with D possibly matching TRBD1 (5 bases). Source material: PBMCs. CDR3: CASPRVGAGNTIYF. For the CDR3, the DNA is TGTGCCAGCCCCCGAGTAGGGGCTGGAAACACCATATATTTT.